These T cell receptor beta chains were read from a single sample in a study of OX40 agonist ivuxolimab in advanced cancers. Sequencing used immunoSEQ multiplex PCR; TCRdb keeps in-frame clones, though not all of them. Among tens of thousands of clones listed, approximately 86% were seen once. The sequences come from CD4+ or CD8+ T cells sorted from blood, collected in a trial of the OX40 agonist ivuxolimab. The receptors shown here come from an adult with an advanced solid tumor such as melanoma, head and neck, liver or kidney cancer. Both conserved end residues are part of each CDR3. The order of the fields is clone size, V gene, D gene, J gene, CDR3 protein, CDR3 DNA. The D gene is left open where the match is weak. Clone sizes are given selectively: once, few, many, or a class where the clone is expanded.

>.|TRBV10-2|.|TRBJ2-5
CASREGPSETQYF
TGCGCCAGCAGGGAGGGCCCCAGTGAGACCCAGTACTTC
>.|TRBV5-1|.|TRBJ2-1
CASSRGQRQSYNEQFF
TGCGCCAGCAGCAGAGGACAGAGGCAAAGTTACAATGAGCAGTTCTTC
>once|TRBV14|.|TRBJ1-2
CASKKSGSYGYTF
TGTGCCAGCAAGAAATCGGGTAGCTATGGCTACACCTTC
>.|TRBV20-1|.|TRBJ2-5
CSASHRRTQYF
TGCAGTGCTTCGCATAGGAGGACCCAGTACTTC
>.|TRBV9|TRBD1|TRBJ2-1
CASSPPGQGSFPGEQFF
TGTGCCAGCAGTCCACCCGGACAGGGGAGTTTTCCGGGTGAGCAGTTCTTC
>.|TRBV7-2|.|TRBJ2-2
CASSLVGGGELFF
TGTGCCAGCAGCTTAGTAGGTGGCGGGGAGCTGTTTTTT
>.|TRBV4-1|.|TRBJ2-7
CASSQARTVYEQYF
TGCGCCAGCAGCCAAGCCCGGACAGTCTACGAGCAGTACTTC
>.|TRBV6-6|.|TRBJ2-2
CASSPRGLQPTGELFF
TGTGCCAGCAGCCCTCGTGGACTGCAGCCCACCGGGGAGCTGTTTTTT
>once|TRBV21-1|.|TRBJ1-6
CASGQGTYSPLHF
TGTGCCAGCGGGCAGGGGACCTATTCACCCCTCCACTTT
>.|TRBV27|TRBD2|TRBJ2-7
CASNNLRGVAEQYF
TGTGCCAGCAACAATCTTCGGGGGGTTGCCGAGCAGTACTTC
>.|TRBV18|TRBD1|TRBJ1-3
CASSTDRGIYGNTIYF
TGTGCCAGCTCAACAGACAGGGGGATTTACGGAAACACCATATATTTT
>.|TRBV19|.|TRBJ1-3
CASSIRSGENTIYF
TGTGCCAGTAGTATTAGATCCGGCGAGAACACCATATATTTT
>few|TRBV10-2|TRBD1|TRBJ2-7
CASSEIRTGYEQYF
TGCGCCAGCAGTGAGATCCGGACAGGCTACGAGCAGTACTTC
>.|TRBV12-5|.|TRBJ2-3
CASGLSPDTQYF
TGTGCTAGTGGTTTGTCCCCAGATACGCAGTATTTT
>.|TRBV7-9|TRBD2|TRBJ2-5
CASSSGLAGVFSETQYF
TGTGCCAGCAGCTCGGGACTAGCGGGGGTATTTTCGGAGACCCAGTACTTC
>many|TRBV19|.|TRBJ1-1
CASTGTRTEAFF
TGTGCCAGTACCGGGACACGGACTGAAGCTTTCTTT
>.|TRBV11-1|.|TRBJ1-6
CASSLGGLSGSPLHF
TGTGCCAGCAGCTTAGGGGGCCTAAGCGGTTCACCCCTCCACTTT
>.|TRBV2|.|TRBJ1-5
CASRPGTDQPQHF
TGTGCCAGCAGACCAGGCACCGATCAGCCCCAGCATTTT
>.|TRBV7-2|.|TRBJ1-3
CASSPGHLSGNTIYF
TGTGCCAGCAGCCCCGGACACCTCTCTGGAAACACCATATATTTT
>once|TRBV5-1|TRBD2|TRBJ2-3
CASSLGLAGGRDTQYF
TGCGCCAGCAGCTTGGGACTAGCGGGGGGAAGGGATACGCAGTATTTT
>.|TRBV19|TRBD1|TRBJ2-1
CASSIEGTASYNEQFF
TGTGCCAGTAGTATAGAGGGGACAGCCTCCTACAATGAGCAGTTCTTC
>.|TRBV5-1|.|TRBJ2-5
CASSLGDQETQYF
TGCGCCAGCAGCTTGGGCGATCAAGAGACCCAGTACTTC
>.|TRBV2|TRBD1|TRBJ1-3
CASMRGHPGGNTIYF
TGTGCCAGCATGAGGGGGCACCCCGGCGGAAACACCATATATTTT
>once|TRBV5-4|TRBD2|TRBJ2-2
CASSLGGLALGTGELFF
TGTGCCAGCAGCTTGGGGGGACTAGCCTTGGGGACCGGGGAGCTGTTTTTT
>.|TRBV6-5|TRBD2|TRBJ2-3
CASSYTTRGGQDTQYF
TGTGCCAGCAGTTATACGACCCGGGGGGGCCAAGATACGCAGTATTTT
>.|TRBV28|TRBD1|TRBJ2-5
CASSSIRQGRGETQYF
TGTGCCAGCAGTTCAATACGACAGGGTAGAGGTGAGACCCAGTACTTC